Listed here are 22 T cell receptor beta chains from one sample, sequenced in a study of metastatic and nonmetastatic thyroid tumors. TCRdb reprocessed the PCR reads using MiXCR. The sample holds 39,000 or so clones; more than 45% are singletons and the top ten take less than 25%. Thyroid surgery was performed in patients who had received no treatment beforehand. Sequencing was performed on tumor tissue. These receptors originate from a male donor with papillary thyroid cancer or a benign thyroid nodule (not recorded which). Some clones in this sample may be carry-over from other donors' samples.

This clone was counted a few times. The V call is TRBV24-1, the J call TRBJ2-1; 12 bases align to TRBD2. The germline gives CDR1 KGHDR, CDR2 SFDVKD. The CDR3 contains 15 residues. Trimming cost V 5 bases and J 7 bases; bases outside gene matches: 5. Here the CDR3 DNA reads TGTGCCACCAGTGCCTTACTAGCGGGGGGAAATGAGCAGTTCTTC. Residues: CATSALLAGGNEQFF.

This clone was detected a few times. This chain connects TRBV5-8 to TRBJ2-5, with 8 bases fitting TRBD2. The CDR3 runs to 14 residues. Per germline, CDR1 SGHTS and CDR2 YDEGEE. V was pared by 0 bases and J by 5 bases, with 3 bases of the junction left unmatched. CDR3 DNA: TGTGCCAGCAGCTTGGAGTCGGGAGGGGAGACCCAGTACTTC. Amino acids: CASSLESGGETQYF.

This clone was detected a few times. This sequence joins TRBV27 and TRBJ1-5, with D uncertain. The germline CDR1 and CDR2 sequences are MNHEY and SMNVEV (reference sequence). The CDR3 extends over 15 amino acids. Trimming cost V 0 bases and J 0 bases, with 6 bases left between them. The CDR3 bases are TGTGCCAGCAGTTTATCCCTAAATAGCAATCAGCCCCAGCATTTT. It codes for CASSLSLNSNQPQHF.

This clone is termed medium-sized (0.01 to 0.1%). The rearrangement uses TRBV2 and TRBJ1-6; D is uncertain. CDR3 length: 13 residues. From germline, CDR1 is SNHLY and CDR2 FYNNEI. V gave up 3 bases and J gave up 3 bases, with 3 bases separating them. In DNA, the CDR3 is TGTGCCAGCAGTGATAACTATAATTCACCCCTCCACTTT. As protein: CASSDNYNSPLHF.

V usage is TRBV2 and J usage is TRBJ1-1; D is unresolved. This CDR3 spans 9 amino acids. The V gene lost 9 bases and the J gene lost 8 bases, with 7 bases spanning the gap. Per germline, CDR1 SNHLY and CDR2 FYNNEI. CDR3 amino acids: CASGVEAFF. The CDR3 region has the DNA TGTGCCAGTGGCGTCGAAGCTTTCTTT.

The CDR3 reads CASSPSGTDNSPLHF. In nucleotides, the CDR3 is TGTGCCAGCAGCCCGTCCGGGACAGATAATTCACCCCTCCACTTT. The chain links TRBV13 to TRBJ1-6; TRBD1 matches 7 bases. J was trimmed by 5 bases and V by 5 bases; bases with no gene match: 6. CDR1 and CDR2 from the germline V gene are PRHDT and FYEKMQ (reference sequence). CDR3 length equals 15 residues.

This chain uses TRBV27 with TRBJ1-4; 7 bases map to TRBD1. V dropped 5 bases and J dropped 6; count of bases not matched to a gene: 6. The CDR3 length is 14 residues. CDR1 is MNHEY and CDR2 is SMNVEV in the germline V gene (reference sequence). CDR3 in amino acids: CASSPQGVYEKLFF. CDR3 coding DNA: TGTGCCAGCAGTCCCCAGGGGGTTTATGAAAAACTGTTTTTT.

V gene TRBV11-2 combines with J gene TRBJ2-7, with 9 bases aligning to TRBD1. J was trimmed by 4 bases and V by 4 bases; bases with no gene match: 5. This CDR3 contains 14 residues. CDR1 and CDR2 (germline): SGHAT, FQNNGV. The CDR3 sequence: CASSWTGQGYEQYF. The CDR3 region has the DNA TGTGCCAGCAGCTGGACGGGACAGGGTTACGAGCAGTACTTC.

This clone appeared a few times. J is TRBJ1-2 and V is TRBV28; possible D gene TRBD1, 5 bases. Germline loops: CDR1 MDHEN, CDR2 SYDVKM. This CDR3 region has 13 residues. The ends were cut back, 8 bases at V and 2 bases at J, with 12 bases in the middle. As DNA, the CDR3 is TGTGCCAGCGGAGGGGAACCCAACTATGGCTACACCTTC. Protein sequence: CASGGEPNYGYTF.

This clone was found a few times. V and J are TRBV11-1 and TRBJ2-7; no clear D gene. The germline V gene has CDR1 SGHAT and CDR2 FQDESV (reference sequence). The V and J ends lost 1 base and 0 bases respectively, with 7 bases between them. The CDR3 is 14 residues long. The CDR3 protein is CASSLGRNSYEQYF. The CDR3 DNA sequence: TGTGCCAGCAGCTTAGGACGTAACTCCTACGAGCAGTACTTC. Together with reference TRBV11-1 and TRBJ2-7, the CDR3 gives the full variable domain: EAEVAQSPRYKITEKSQAVAFWCDPISGHATLYWYRQILGQGPELLVQFQDESVVDDSQLPKDRFSAERLKGVDSTLKIQPAELGDSAMYLCASSLGRNSYEQYFGPGTRLTVT.

The chain couples TRBV6-5 to TRBJ2-7, with unresolved D. Germline V gives CDR1 MNHEY, CDR2 SVGAGI. Trimming pared 3 bases from V and 0 bases from J, leaving 12 bases between. This CDR3 has 15 amino acids. This CDR3 is CASSYSLDASYEQYF. CDR3 coding DNA: TGTGCCAGCAGTTATAGTTTGGACGCCTCCTACGAGCAGTACTTC.

V and J are TRBV20-1 and TRBJ2-2, with D maybe TRBD2 (5 bases). V was shortened by 3 bases and J by 1 base, with 6 bases between the two germline ends. The CDR3 totals 13 residues. Germline assignment: CDR1 DFQATT and CDR2 SNEGSKA (reference sequence). The CDR3 nucleotides read TGCAGTGCTAGTGAGGGGAACACCGGGGAGCTGTTTTTT. This translates into CSASEGNTGELFF.

The chain links TRBV20-1 to TRBJ1-2, with 9 bases identical to TRBD1. V shed 3 bases and J 0 bases; nucleotides not matched to a gene: 5. CDR1 DFQATT and CDR2 SNEGSKA come from the germline V gene (reference sequence). The length of the CDR3 is 15 residues. The CDR3 is CSASPGQGANYGYTF. The CDR3, as DNA: TGCAGTGCTAGCCCGGGACAGGGTGCTAACTATGGCTACACCTTC.

This sequence joins TRBV30 and TRBJ2-5, with D possibly TRBD2 on 6 matching bases. The CDR3 length is 17 residues. V was pared by 0 bases and J by 5 bases, with 22 bases between. Germline V gives CDR1 GTSNPN, CDR2 SVGIG (reference sequence). In nucleotides, the CDR3 is TGTGCCTGGAGTGTAACACCCCCATGGGGGGAGGCGGAGACCCAGTACTTC. It codes for CAWSVTPPWGEAETQYF.

This clone was seen a handful of times. V gene TRBV28 combines with J gene TRBJ2-1; D remains unclear. The CDR3 is made up of 15 amino acids. Trimming cost V 3 bases and J 6 bases, with 15 bases left between them. CDR1 and CDR2 (germline): MDHEN, SYDVKM. CDR3 in DNA: TGTGCCAGCAGTTTGGTGGGTGGGCTGGCCAATGAGCAGTTCTTC. This gives the protein CASSLVGGLANEQFF.

The chain employs TRBV4-2 and TRBJ2-7; D is possibly TRBD2 (6 bases). From germline, CDR1 is LGHNA and CDR2 YNFKEQ. Trimming left V 4 bases short and J 1 base short, with 14 bases between. The CDR3 is made up of 15 amino acids. Here the CDR3 reads CASSPSRLVSYEQYF. The CDR3 DNA reads TGTGCCAGCAGCCCGAGTAGACTAGTTTCCTACGAGCAGTACTTC.

The chain combines TRBV5-1 with TRBJ2-7, with D possibly being TRBD1 (6 bases). Germline V gives CDR1 SGHRS, CDR2 YFSETQ. Trimming removed 4 bases at V and 5 bases at J, with 16 bases between. CDR3 length: 14 amino acids. The CDR3 nucleotides are TGCGCCAGCAGCCGGGTCGCAGGGGATAACGAGCAGTACTTC. Its translation: CASSRVAGDNEQYF.

V usage is TRBV7-3 and J usage is TRBJ1-2; D unresolved. From germline, CDR1 is SGHTA and CDR2 FQGTGA. V was pared by 5 bases and J by 5 bases, with 15 bases between. This CDR3 comprises 14 residues. The CDR3 nucleotides are TGTGCCAGCAGCCCGAACCTGGGAGGTTATGGCTACACCTTC. This gives the protein CASSPNLGGYGYTF.

The chain uses TRBV6-1 and TRBJ1-5; perhaps TRBD1 as D (5 bases). This CDR3 comprises 13 residues. Deletions cut 11 bases from V and 1 base from J, with 12 bases between. From germline, CDR1 is MNHNS and CDR2 SASEGT. The CDR3: CAGGNRSNQPQHF. In DNA, the CDR3 is TGTGCCGGGGGGAACAGAAGCAATCAGCCCCAGCATTTT.

The chain combines TRBV5-1 with TRBJ2-1; TRBD2 agrees at 9 bases. The junction had 10 bases not matched to a gene; V was cut back by 1 base and J by 8 bases. This CDR3 spans 16 amino acids. Looked up from germline, CDR1 is SGHRS and CDR2 is YFSETQ. The CDR3 reads CASSLLTTSGGDEQFF. The DNA of the CDR3 is TGCGCCAGCAGCTTGCTGACGACTAGCGGTGGCGATGAGCAGTTCTTC.

J is TRBJ1-4 and V is TRBV30; 7 positions agree with TRBD1. J was trimmed by 2 bases and V by 0 bases; bases with no gene match: 6. Per germline, CDR1 GTSNPN and CDR2 SVGIG (reference sequence). This CDR3 comprises 16 residues. As DNA, the CDR3 is TGTGCCTGGAGTGTAGGGCAGGGGGGCACTAATGAAAAACTGTTTTTT. Its protein product is CAWSVGQGGTNEKLFF.

This clone has more than one count but fewer than ten. The CDR3 here is CASRLTGNSGNTIYF. CDR3 nucleotide sequence: TGTGCCAGCAGGTTGACAGGGAACTCTGGAAACACCATATATTTT. The chain joins TRBV2 to TRBJ1-3; 7 bases align to TRBD1. Germline CDR1 and CDR2: SNHLY and FYNNEI. The V and J ends lost 6 bases and 0 bases, in that order; junction bases with no gene match: 5. CDR3 length equals 15 residues.